Here is one TCR beta chain with its context. Sequence at one end of the junction differs from germline and may be a read error. The entry originates in a study of blood T cell repertoires in COVID-19. The overall study: The United States, Italy and Spain provided the acute and convalescent COVID-19 samples. T cells, B-cell-depleted T cells, or PBMCs supplied cDNA or gDNA.

Per the study methods: Amplifying reference gene primers gave estimates of nucleated cell counts. The protocol was immunoSEQ multiplex PCR, while the TCRdb copy is restricted to in-frame clones and leaves out a portion. That table is the source of V, J and clone size, and D and trimming were worked out from the DNA. The sample carries some 46,000 clones, 82% recorded once. The origin of this receptor is a woman in her fifties or sixties with acute or convalescent COVID-19. The specimen was peripheral blood.

The CDR3 nucleotides are TGTGCTAGCAGCGTGGACAGGGGTCCCTACAATGAGCAGTTCTTC. It specifies CASSVDRGPYNEQFF. The chain couples TRBV7-7 to TRBJ2-1; TRBD1 matches 9 bases. CDR1 is SSHAT and CDR2 is FNYEAQ in the germline V gene (reference sequence). The CDR3 is 15 amino acids.